This TCR beta chain was recorded in a study of type 1 regulatory T cells. Study in general: T-allo10 is an in vitro-generated, Tr1-enriched CD4 T cell product specific for alloantigen.

V was pared by 7 bases and J by 5 bases, with 14 bases of the junction left unmatched. In germline, CDR1 is DFQATT, CDR2 SNEGSKA (reference sequence). The CDR3 is made up of 15 amino acids. TCRdb itself ran the reads through MiXCR, one entry per CDR3 protein. Of approximately 43,000 distinct CDR3 sequences in the sample, less than 15% were seen once. This clonotype was recorded a few times. Its matching antigen is unknown. This receptor was obtained from a human donor in good health. This chain joins TRBV20-1 and TRBJ2-7; 10 bases agree with TRBD1. The source material was cultured non-Tr1 T cells, either the whole culture or a sorted T cell fraction (not recorded which). The CDR3 DNA sequence: TGCAGTGTGGGGGACAGGGGTTTCCACGTAGACGAGCAGTACTTC. As protein: CSVGDRGFHVDEQYF.